The 25 T cell receptor beta chains below all came from one sample that was sequenced in a study of CD8+CD57+ T cells in acquired aplastic anemia. Profiles of TCR beta VDJ and CDR3 were generated from a genomic DNA template. TCRdb ran MiXCR on the reads and lists one entry per CDR3 protein. The sample gives some 130,000 distinct CDR3 sequences, roughly 50% of which show up once; 2.5% is in the top ten. The specimen was sorted CD4+, CD8+, or CD8+CD57+ T cells (not recorded which) from PBMCs. These receptors were obtained from a human donor in good health, serving as a control.

CDR3 loop: CASGGQGGSPLHF. CDR3 coding DNA: TGTGCCAGCGGAGGGCAGGGAGGATCACCCCTCCACTTT. The chain couples TRBV7-6 to TRBJ1-6, with D maybe TRBD1 (5 bases). Trimming took 8 bases from V and 10 from J, leaving 15 bases between them. The CDR3 is made up of 13 amino acids. CDR1 SGHVS and CDR2 FNYEAQ come from the germline V gene.

Comments on this clonotype: A much more abundant neighbour one base away suggests this may be a read error. The chain's CDR3 is CASSPPRSGNTIYF. The CDR3, as DNA: TGTGCCAGCAGCCCCCCCCGCTCTGGAAACACCATATATTTT. The chain carries TRBV10-3 and TRBJ1-3; D uncertain. CDR3 length equals 14 residues. Trimming left V 10 bases short and J 0 bases short, with 13 bases between. Germline CDR1 reads ENHRY; CDR2 reads SYGVKD.

CDR3 sequence (DNA): TGTGCCATCAGTGTAGGGGGTATCACTGAAGCTTTCTTT. This sequence encodes CAISVGGITEAFF. The V call is TRBV10-3, the J call TRBJ1-1, with D possibly being TRBD1 (6 bases). Trimming took 4 bases from V and 4 from J, leaving 10 bases between them. There are 13 residues in the CDR3. Germline values: CDR1 ENHRY, CDR2 SYGVKD.

This clonotype has at least ten counts. CDR3 sequence (DNA): TGTGCCAGCAGTGAAGAGGCGAACTCCTACAATGAGCAGTTCTTC. Translated, it gives CASSEEANSYNEQFF. The rearrangement joins TRBV2 to TRBJ2-1; no clear D. V shed 1 base and J shed 0 bases, with 7 bases lying between them. The CDR3 has 15 amino acids. Germline loops: CDR1 SNHLY, CDR2 FYNNEI.

The chain has TRBV7-6 and TRBJ2-7, with a possible D match to TRBD2 (9 bases). Trimming cost V 0 bases and J 6 bases, with 30 bases left between them. This CDR3 is 20 amino acids long. Germline values: CDR1 SGHVS, CDR2 FNYEAQ. Here the CDR3 DNA reads TGTGCCAGCAGCTTAGCGGTGGACAGGGAACAGGGACTAGCTACCCCCGAGCAGTACTTC. Translation gives CASSLAVDREQGLATPEQYF.

The chain employs TRBV25-1 and TRBJ2-5; 7 bases match TRBD1. The CDR3 runs 14 residues. Trimming cost V 5 bases and J 5 bases; bases outside gene matches: 8. Germline V gene lookup returns CDR1 MGHDK and CDR2 SYGVNS. DNA for the CDR3: TGTGCCAGCAGTTACAGGGGAAGAGTCGAGACCCAGTACTTC. Amino acid sequence: CASSYRGRVETQYF. Using reference TRBV25-1 and TRBJ2-5 for the parts outside the CDR3, the full variable domain is EADIYQTPRYLVIGTGKKITLECSQTMGHDKMYWYQQDPGMELHLIHYSYGVNSTEKGDLSSESTVSRIRTEHFPLTLESARPSHTSQYLCASSYRGRVETQYFGPGTRLLVL.

The chain is built from TRBV11-2 and TRBJ2-6, with 7 bases lining up with TRBD1. Germline V gene sequence: CDR1 SGHAT, CDR2 FQNNGV. V was pared by 3 bases and J by 3 bases, with 5 bases of the junction left unmatched. This CDR3 is 16 amino acids long. The CDR3 DNA reads as TGTGCCAGCAGCTTGACAGGGTCGGGTGGGGCCAACGTCCTGACTTTC. The encoded protein is CASSLTGSGGANVLTF.

This clonotype was observed many times. This chain links TRBV6-1 with TRBJ2-1; D is ambiguous. Trimming shortened V by 8 bases and J by 8 bases, and 7 bases separated the two germline ends. Germline V gives CDR1 MNHNS, CDR2 SASEGT. CDR3 length: 10 amino acids. The CDR3 nucleotides are TGTGCCAGCTCCTTCGATGAGCAGTTCTTC. The encoded protein is CASSFDEQFF.

Worth noting for this clonotype: In this CDR3 the conserved last residue, phenylalanine or tryptophan, is missing, so a read error is likely. The DNA is left out, because the CDR3 cannot be placed on it with certainty; the CDR3 is given as TCRdb lists it. The V gene is TRBV7-8, the J gene TRBJ2-1; no DNA check was done on the table's D call, TRBD1. Germline V gives CDR1 SGHVS, CDR2 FQNEAQ. The length of the CDR3 is 16 amino acids, counting both ends. The CDR3 reads CASSSPGQGTYNEQLL.

The chain couples TRBV10-3 to TRBJ2-1; 8 nucleotides line up with TRBD2. This CDR3 has 16 residues. V trimming: 3 bases; J trimming: 3 bases; junction bases outside the gene matches: 7. Looked up from germline, CDR1 is ENHRY and CDR2 is SYGVKD. CDR3 protein: CAISERAGDLYNEQFF. The CDR3, as DNA: TGTGCCATCAGTGAAAGAGCGGGAGATCTCTACAATGAGCAGTTCTTC.

This chain connects TRBV4-1 to TRBJ1-2; D is perhaps TRBD1 (5 bases). The CDR3 is made up of 15 amino acids. V was shortened by 0 bases and J by 2 bases, with 10 bases between the two germline ends. The V gene's germline CDR1 is MGHRA and CDR2 YSYEKL. The CDR3 region has the DNA TGCGCCAGCAGCCAAGATATGCGGGGGAACTATGGCTACACCTTC. Protein: CASSQDMRGNYGYTF.

This sequence joins TRBV7-3 and TRBJ2-5; 7 bases are a match to TRBD2. The CDR3 has 14 residues. V was clipped by 2 bases and J by 5 bases; unmatched bases: 5. Germline-derived CDR1 and CDR2 are SGHTA and FQGTGA. The CDR3 loop reads CASSLGGGGETQYF. The CDR3 region has the DNA TGTGCCAGCAGCTTAGGCGGGGGAGGTGAGACCCAGTACTTC.

This clonotype appeared many times. The chain links TRBV15 to TRBJ2-6, with TRBD1 identical over 9 bases. V was clipped by 0 bases and J by 2 bases; unmatched bases: 5. The length of the CDR3 is 18 residues. Germline V gene sequence: CDR1 LNHNV, CDR2 YYDKDF (reference sequence). The CDR3 here is CATSREGQGGAGANVLTF. The CDR3 nucleotides read TGTGCCACCAGCAGAGAGGGACAGGGCGGGGCTGGGGCCAACGTCCTGACTTTC.

The chain couples TRBV10-3 to TRBJ1-2, with 7 bases identical to TRBD1. V lost 10 bases to trimming and J lost 5 bases; unmatched junction nucleotides: 16. The CDR3 is 15 amino acids. In germline, CDR1 is ENHRY, CDR2 SYGVKD. CDR3 amino acids: CASSPGTVKSYGYTF. The CDR3 region has the DNA TGTGCCAGCAGCCCAGGGACAGTCAAGTCGTATGGCTACACCTTC.

The chain couples TRBV25-1 to TRBJ1-4; no firm D call. Deletions cut 5 bases from V and 3 bases from J, with 10 bases between. This CDR3 contains 14 residues. The germline V gene has CDR1 MGHDK and CDR2 SYGVNS. DNA of the CDR3: TGTGCCAGCAGTCGTGGTTTGGCTAATGAAAAACTGTTTTTT. It codes for CASSRGLANEKLFF.

The V call is TRBV5-1, the J call TRBJ2-7; 8 bases agree with TRBD1. The V segment lost 1 base and the J segment 2 bases; nucleotides outside the gene matches: 5. Germline-derived CDR1 and CDR2 are SGHRS and YFSETQ. The CDR3 loop spans 15 amino acids. The CDR3 DNA is TGCGCCAGCAGCTTGAAGGCAGGGGGCGCCTACGAGCAGTACTTC. It translates to CASSLKAGGAYEQYF.

V gene TRBV2 combines with J gene TRBJ2-5; 10 bases line up with TRBD1. V was clipped by 6 bases and J by 4 bases; unmatched bases: 5. Germline CDR1 reads SNHLY; CDR2 reads FYNNEI. The CDR3 sequence is 14 residues long. The CDR3 loop is CASRPGQGLETQYF. CDR3 nucleotides: TGTGCCAGCAGGCCGGGACAGGGGTTAGAGACCCAGTACTTC.

This sequence joins TRBV9 and TRBJ2-3, with TRBD2 as a possible D gene (6 bases). CDR3 length equals 13 residues. Germline lookup yields CDR1 SGDLS and CDR2 YYNGEE. The V end was cut by 3 bases, the J end by 5 bases, with 10 bases between. In DNA form, the CDR3 reads TGTGCCAGCAGCGACACCGGGGGAGATACGCAGTATTTT. Amino acid sequence: CASSDTGGDTQYF. Drawing the rest from reference TRBV9 and TRBJ2-3, the complete variable domain is DSGVTQTPKHLITATGQRVTLRCSPRSGDLSVYWYQQSLDQGLQFLIQYYNGEERAKGNILERFSAQQFPDLHSELNLSSLELGDSALYFCASSDTGGDTQYFGPGTRLTVL.

The chain uses TRBV9 and TRBJ1-2; the D gene is possibly TRBD1 (5 bases). This CDR3 spans 13 amino acids. V was cut by 0 bases and J by 6 bases, with 9 bases left in between. Germline assignment: CDR1 SGDLS and CDR2 YYNGEE. For the CDR3, the DNA is TGTGCCAGCAGCGTAGGGGGCAAGAATGGCTACACCTTC. Translation: CASSVGGKNGYTF.

This clonotype was picked up many times. The V call is TRBV7-2, the J call TRBJ1-4; possible D gene TRBD1, 5 bases. V lost 1 base to trimming and J lost 2 bases, with 14 bases between them. CDR1 SGHTA and CDR2 FQGNSA come from the germline V gene. The CDR3 sequence is 17 residues long. CDR3 protein: CASSLVRRQGTNEKLFF. DNA of the CDR3: TGTGCCAGCAGCTTAGTGAGAAGGCAGGGTACTAATGAAAAACTGTTTTTT.

This clonotype is a singleton in its sample. J is TRBJ2-7 and V is TRBV6-1; 10 bases are shared with TRBD1. Germline CDR1 MNHNS, CDR2 SASEGT. The CDR3 has 14 residues. Unmatched junction bases numbered 7, after V lost 5 bases and J lost 6 bases. CDR3 residues: CASSPDRGRGEQYF. CDR3 coding DNA: TGTGCCAGCAGTCCAGACAGGGGGCGAGGCGAGCAGTACTTC.

This clonotype occurred many times. The chain has TRBV30 and TRBJ2-1; the match to TRBD2 covers 9 bases. The CDR3 has 19 amino acids. V shed 0 bases and J 4 bases; nucleotides not matched to a gene: 16. Germline CDR1 GTSNPN, CDR2 SVGIG (reference sequence). The CDR3 reads CAWSVIRVAGAYTYNEQFF. The DNA for the CDR3 is TGTGCCTGGAGTGTAATAAGAGTAGCGGGGGCCTATACATACAATGAGCAGTTCTTC.

This rearrangement joins TRBV7-6 to TRBJ2-7; D is uncertain. Germline V CDR1 and CDR2: SGHVS, FNYEAQ. This CDR3 has 14 amino acids. V gave up 2 bases and J gave up 6 bases, with 14 bases separating them. The CDR3 spells CASSLNWADGEQYF. CDR3 nucleotide sequence: TGTGCCAGCAGCTTAAATTGGGCTGATGGCGAGCAGTACTTC.

In this sample, this clonotype turned up many times. This chain joins TRBV27 and TRBJ2-7, with D unclear. Trimming shortened V by 2 bases and J by 7 bases, and 12 bases separated the two germline ends. The CDR3 is 13 residues long. The V gene's germline CDR1 is MNHEY and CDR2 SMNVEV (reference sequence). The CDR3 DNA reads TGTGCCAGCAGTTTAAGCGAGATCGGGGAGCAGTACTTC. Translated, it gives CASSLSEIGEQYF.

CDR3 region: CASLGSANTGELFF. CDR3 DNA: TGTGCCAGTCTGGGGAGCGCGAACACCGGGGAGCTGTTTTTT. The genes are TRBV19 and TRBJ2-2; tentative D call: TRBD2 (5 bases). Germline lookup yields CDR1 LNHDA and CDR2 SQIVND (reference sequence). This CDR3 has 14 residues. V was cut by 8 bases and J by 0 bases, with 10 bases left in between.